This T cell receptor beta chain derives from a study of cytomegalovirus exposure and HLA in healthy donors. Study-wide results and limits: Accurate prediction of HLA-A and HLA-B alleles (for most subjects) was reportedly achieved from TCR beta sequences. Immune exposure was documented only through CMV serostatus. Rarity marked most TCR sequences, yet some public TCRs occurred in many donors.

Use of 60 Vbeta and 13 Jbeta primers characterized the PCR. Profiled with immunoSEQ multiplex PCR; TCRdb holds only in-frame clones, not every one. The data contain about 140,000 clones, 79% of them singletons. Of note for this clone: As yet, its antigen is unknown.

Every donor was a healthy person donating bone marrow. The sample comprised PBMCs. The receptor's source is a middle-aged man in good health and CMV-seropositive.

The CDR3 region is CASSPPWGQANTEAFF. The CDR3 nucleotides are TGTGCCAGCTCACCACCGTGGGGACAGGCGAACACTGAAGCTTTCTTT. The chain employs TRBV18 and TRBJ1-1, with 8 bases identical to TRBD1. The ends lost 0 bases at V and 1 base at J; junction bases unmatched: 4. Germline V gene lookup returns CDR1 KGHSH and CDR2 LQKENI. The CDR3 extends over 16 amino acids.